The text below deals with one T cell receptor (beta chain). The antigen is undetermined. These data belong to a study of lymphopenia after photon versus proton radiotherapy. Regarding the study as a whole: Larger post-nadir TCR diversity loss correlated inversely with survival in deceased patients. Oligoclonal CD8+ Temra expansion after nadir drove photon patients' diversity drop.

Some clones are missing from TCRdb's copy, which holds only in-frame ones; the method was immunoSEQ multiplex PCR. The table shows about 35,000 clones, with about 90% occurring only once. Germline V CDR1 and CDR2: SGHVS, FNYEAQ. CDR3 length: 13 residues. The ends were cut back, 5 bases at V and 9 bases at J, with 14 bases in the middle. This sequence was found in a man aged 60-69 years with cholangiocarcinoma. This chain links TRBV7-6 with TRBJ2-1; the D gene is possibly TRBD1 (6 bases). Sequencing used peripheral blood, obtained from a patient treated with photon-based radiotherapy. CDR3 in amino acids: CASSDSKGVEQFF. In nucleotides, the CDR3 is TGTGCCAGCAGCGATAGCAAGGGGGTTGAGCAGTTCTTC.